This T cell receptor beta chain was obtained from a study of tumor and adjacent non-tumor tissue in lung cancer. This CDR3 region has 16 residues. Findings and caveats of the study: Significantly higher TCR diversity was found in tumor than normal lung. Top 100 clones took a larger repertoire share in normal lung.

The template was RNA from unsorted bulk tissue. Donors were chemotherapy-naive, newly diagnosed lung cancer surgical patients in China, August–late 2014. Three rounds of nested PCR, following a modified ARM-PCR protocol, produced the TCRbeta library. TCRdb recomputed calls from the multiplex PCR reads with MiXCR, one row per CDR3 protein. The sample holds about 120,000 distinct CDR3 sequences; around three fifths are singletons and the top ten take roughly 13%. Points on this clonotype: The antigen is undetermined. A much bigger clone sits one base away, suggesting this may be a read error.

The sequence was obtained from a man aged 25-40 years with non-small cell lung cancer. What was sequenced was lung tumor tissue. The gene calls are TRBV12-3 or TRBV12-4 and TRBJ2-3; 8 positions match TRBD2. This CDR3 reads CAIRLGQAGASDRQYF. CDR3 DNA sequence: TGTGCCATTAGATTGGGGCAAGCGGGAGCTTCAGATAGGCAGTATTTT.